The rows below give T cell receptor beta chains drawn from one sample of a study of OX40 agonist ivuxolimab in advanced cancers. TCRdb's table, derived via immunoSEQ multiplex PCR, lists solely in-frame clones and lacks some. The repertoire holds 35,000 to 45,000 clones, with approximately 92% as singletons. Source: CD4+ or CD8+ T cells sorted from blood, taken in a trial of the OX40 agonist ivuxolimab. The receptors come from an adult with an advanced solid tumor such as melanoma, head and neck, liver or kidney cancer. Both conserved end residues are part of each CDR3. A D gene is named only where the DNA matches it firmly. Only some rows state a clone size, as once, few, many or a class for expanded clones.

>TRBD1|TRBV10-3|TRBJ2-5|-
CAISQTGRPQETQYF
TGTGCCATCAGTCAGACAGGGAGACCCCAAGAGACCCAGTACTTC
>TRBD2|TRBV6-6|TRBJ2-5|-
CASTIAGPQETQYF
TGTGCCAGCACGATAGCGGGCCCCCAAGAGACCCAGTACTTC
>-|TRBV6-1|TRBJ2-3|-
CASSEGVSGPFTDTQYF
TGTGCCAGCAGTGAGGGGGTGAGTGGCCCTTTCACAGATACGCAGTATTTT
>-|TRBV13|TRBJ2-1|-
CASSLDITGSPYNEQFF
TGTGCCAGCAGCTTAGATATTACGGGGTCTCCCTACAATGAGCAGTTCTTC
>TRBD2|TRBV7-8|TRBJ2-1|-
CASSQEGLAGVGEQFF
TGTGCCAGCAGCCAGGAAGGACTAGCGGGAGTGGGGGAGCAGTTCTTC
>-|TRBV6-6|TRBJ1-5|-
CASSGTDNQPQHF
TGTGCCAGCAGTGGGACTGATAATCAGCCCCAGCATTTT
>TRBD1|TRBV2|TRBJ2-5|-
CASRAWGQGAQETQYF
TGTGCCAGCAGGGCCTGGGGACAGGGGGCCCAAGAGACCCAGTACTTC
>TRBD1|TRBV5-6|TRBJ1-5|-
CASSLQSAGGYQPQHF
TGTGCCAGCAGCTTGCAGTCGGCAGGGGGATATCAGCCCCAGCATTTT
>-|TRBV29-1|TRBJ2-7|-
CSVAGTYEQYF
TGCAGCGTTGCCGGAACCTACGAGCAGTACTTC
>-|TRBV5-4|TRBJ1-1|-
CASSISENTEAFF
TGTGCCAGCAGCATCAGCGAGAACACTGAAGCTTTCTTT
>-|TRBV7-2|TRBJ1-4|-
CASSPDSTTNEKLFF
TGTGCCAGCAGCCCCGACAGCACAACTAATGAAAAACTGTTTTTT
>TRBD1|TRBV30|TRBJ1-1|-
CAWSQGAPTEAFF
TGTGCCTGGAGTCAGGGGGCGCCCACTGAAGCTTTCTTT
>-|TRBV18|TRBJ2-4|once
CASSPPSVGNKNIQYF
TGTGCCAGCTCACCACCCTCCGTCGGTAACAAAAACATTCAGTACTTC
>-|TRBV4-1|TRBJ1-6|once
CASSRNRAENSPLHF
TGCGCCAGCAGCCGAAACCGGGCCGAGAATTCACCCCTCCACTTT
>-|TRBV6-1|TRBJ2-5|-
CASSAFLTGVGETQYF
TGTGCCAGCAGTGCTTTTTTGACCGGAGTCGGGGAGACCCAGTACTTC
>TRBD1|TRBV10-3|TRBJ2-5|few
CAISAGDRGLGETQYF
TGTGCCATCAGTGCCGGGGACAGGGGGCTTGGAGAGACCCAGTACTTC
>TRBD1|TRBV19|TRBJ2-2|-
CASSSGQGSSGELFF
TGTGCCAGTAGTAGCGGACAGGGGAGTTCCGGGGAGCTGTTTTTT